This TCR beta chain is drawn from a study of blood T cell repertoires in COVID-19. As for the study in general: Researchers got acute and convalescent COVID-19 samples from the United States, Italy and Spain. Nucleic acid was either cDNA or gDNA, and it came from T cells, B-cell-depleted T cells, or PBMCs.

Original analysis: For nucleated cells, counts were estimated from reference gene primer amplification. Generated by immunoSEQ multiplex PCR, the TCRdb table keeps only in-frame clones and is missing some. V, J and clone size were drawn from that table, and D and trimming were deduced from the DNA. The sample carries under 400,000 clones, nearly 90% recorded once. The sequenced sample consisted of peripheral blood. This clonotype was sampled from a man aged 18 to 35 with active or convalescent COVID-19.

The DNA for the CDR3 is TGTGCCAGCAGCTTAGAGGTCAGCGGCATCCGGAGGGAGACCCAGTACTTC. Translation: CASSLEVSGIRRETQYF. The genes are TRBV7-2 and TRBJ2-5; D may be TRBD2 (5 bases). CDR1 and CDR2 from the germline V gene are SGHTA and FQGNSA. Between the trimmed V and J ends, which lost 1 base and 5 bases, there was a span of 20 bases. This CDR3 spans 17 amino acids. Drawing the rest from reference TRBV7-2 and TRBJ2-5, the complete variable domain is GAGVSQSPSNKVTEKGKDVELRCDPISGHTALYWYRQSLGQGLEFLIYFQGNSAPDKSGLPSDRFSAERTGGSVSTLTIQRTQQEDSAVYLCASSLEVSGIRRETQYFGPGTRLLVL.